The 23 T cell receptor beta chains listed next were all sequenced from one sample in a study of shared clonotypes between healthy human individuals. Sequencing was performed with immunoSEQ multiplex PCR; in TCRdb, only in-frame clones are kept and a portion is missing. The table includes roughly 2,000,000 clones, around 93% detected once. Naivety among CD8 cells was defined by CD45RO negativity and positive CCR7 selection, thereby excluding terminally differentiated effector memory CD45RA+ cells. Sequencing was done on a sample of naive CD8+ T cells from PBMCs. These receptors originate from a young man in good health. Some clones in this sample may be carry-over from other donors' samples.

This clone was counted once. The J gene is TRBJ2-1, the V gene TRBV5-1; 7 nucleotides agree with TRBD1. Germline loops: CDR1 SGHRS, CDR2 YFSETQ. The V segment lost 7 bases and the J segment 5 bases; nucleotides outside the gene matches: 9. This CDR3 is 14 amino acids long. CDR3 region: CASGSGGTNNEQFF. CDR3 DNA sequence: TGCGCCAGCGGATCAGGGGGAACGAACAATGAGCAGTTCTTC. Looking up the rest from reference TRBV5-1 and TRBJ2-1 gives the full variable domain: KAGVTQTPRYLIKTRGQQVTLSCSPISGHRSVSWYQQTPGQGLQFLFEYFSETQRNKGNFPGRFSGRQFSNSRSEMNVSTLELGDSALYLCASGSGGTNNEQFFGPGTRLTVL.

Regarding this clone: This same CDR3 is encoded by further DNA sequences in the sample. The J gene is TRBJ2-7, the V gene TRBV11-3; D remains unclear. This CDR3 spans 13 amino acids. The V gene's germline CDR1 is SGHNT and CDR2 YENEEA. Trimming stripped 1 base from V and 0 bases from J, with 4 bases between. This CDR3 is CASSLGVSYEQYF. CDR3 coding DNA: TGTGCCAGCAGCTTAGGGGTCTCCTACGAGCAGTACTTC.

The chain carries TRBV29-1 and TRBJ2-3, with 7 bases fitting TRBD2. Trimming at V came to 4 bases and at J to 3 bases, leaving 7 bases not matched to a gene. CDR1 is SQVTM and CDR2 is ANQGSEA in the germline V gene. This CDR3 region has 14 residues. DNA of the CDR3: TGCAGCGTTGTGCGGCGGGAGAGGACAGATACGCAGTATTTT. Amino acid sequence: CSVVRRERTDTQYF.

The V call is TRBV9, the J call TRBJ1-2; unclear D gene. This CDR3 is built from 12 residues. Germline loops: CDR1 SGDLS, CDR2 YYNGEE. Between the trimmed V and J ends, which lost 0 bases and 10 bases, there was a span of 10 bases. The DNA for the CDR3 is TGTGCCAGCAGCGTAGGAGGCTGGGACTACACCTTC. This codes for CASSVGGWDYTF. Combining the CDR3 with reference TRBV9 and TRBJ1-2 gives the whole variable domain DSGVTQTPKHLITATGQRVTLRCSPRSGDLSVYWYQQSLDQGLQFLIQYYNGEERAKGNILERFSAQQFPDLHSELNLSSLELGDSALYFCASSVGGWDYTFGSGTRLTVV.

This clone was detected only once. The genes are TRBV13 and TRBJ2-2; D uncertain. This CDR3 has 16 residues. V lost 2 bases, J lost 0 bases, and 10 bases lay in between. Per the germline V gene, CDR1 is PRHDT and CDR2 is FYEKMQ (reference sequence). The CDR3 region is CASSLSENTNTGELFF. In DNA form, the CDR3 reads TGTGCCAGCAGCTTAAGCGAGAATACGAACACCGGGGAGCTGTTTTTT. The full variable domain, in which reference TRBV13 and TRBJ2-2 provide the parts outside the CDR3, is AAGVIQSPRHLIKEKRETATLKCYPIPRHDTVYWYQQGPGQDPQFLISFYEKMQSDKGSIPDRFSAQQFSDYHSELNMSSLELGDSALYFCASSLSENTNTGELFFGEGSRLTVL.

In regard to this clone: In the same sample, other DNA sequences code for this CDR3. The chain carries TRBV29-1 and TRBJ2-1; D is unresolved. Trimming shortened V by 6 bases and J by 13 bases, and 7 bases separated the two germline ends. The CDR3 extends over 8 amino acids. Per germline, CDR1 SQVTM and CDR2 ANQGSEA. The CDR3 here is CSVPGQFF. The DNA for the CDR3 is TGCAGCGTGCCAGGACAGTTCTTC.

The chain recombines TRBV19 with TRBJ2-7; TRBD1 aligns across 9 bases. After removal of 3 bases from V and 6 bases from J, the junction contained 3 bases not matched to a gene. Per the germline V gene, CDR1 is LNHDA and CDR2 is SQIVND (reference sequence). CDR3 length: 13 residues. In DNA form, the CDR3 reads TGTGCCAGTAGTATTGGGACAGGGTCCGAGCAGTACTTC. It is translated as CASSIGTGSEQYF.

Of note for this clone: The same CDR3 is also encoded by other DNA sequences in this sample. The rearrangement uses TRBV4-1 and TRBJ1-5; a possible D gene is TRBD1 (5 bases). Germline CDR1 and CDR2: MGHRA and YSYEKL. This CDR3 has 14 residues. Trimming took off 4 bases at V and 1 base at J, with 8 bases between the two ends. CDR3 protein: CASSLDRSNQPQHF. CDR3 DNA sequence: TGCGCCAGCAGCCTTGACAGAAGCAATCAGCCCCAGCATTTT.

The CDR3 reads CASSDSTLAETPTDTQYF. CDR3 bases: TGTGCCAGCAGTGACTCGACTCTAGCGGAGACCCCTACAGATACGCAGTATTTT. The J gene is TRBJ2-3, the V gene TRBV6-4; 7 nucleotides match TRBD2. The germline CDR1 and CDR2 sequences are MRHNA and SNTAGT. Trimming at V came to 0 bases and at J to 3 bases, leaving 12 bases not matched to a gene. The CDR3 has 18 residues.

The genes are TRBV14 and TRBJ2-1; TRBD1 agrees at 10 bases. CDR3 size: 16 residues. CDR1 and CDR2 (germline): SGHDN, FVKESK. With 5 bases clipped from V and 8 bases from J, the junction kept 12 bases outside the gene matches. The CDR3 DNA follows: TGTGCCAGCAGCGAGCCGGGACAGGGGTTTAGCGATGAGCAGTTCTTC. It is translated as CASSEPGQGFSDEQFF.

This sequence joins TRBV14 and TRBJ2-1, with 7 nucleotides matching TRBD2. J gave up 2 bases and V 1 base, and 5 bases lay outside the gene matches. From germline, CDR1 is SGHDN and CDR2 FVKESK. The CDR3 has 16 amino acids. The CDR3 loop is CASSQGGRGAYNEQFF. CDR3 nucleotide sequence: TGTGCCAGCAGCCAAGGAGGGAGGGGTGCCTACAATGAGCAGTTCTTC.

This clone was detected only once. V and J are TRBV4-1 and TRBJ2-5, with 8 bases aligning to TRBD2. The germline CDR1 and CDR2 sequences are MGHRA and YSYEKL. After removal of 3 bases from V and 4 bases from J, the junction contained 13 bases not matched to a gene. The CDR3 contains 17 residues. CDR3 nucleotides: TGCGCCAGCAGCCACCCCACTTCAACGGGGGGGTTAGAGACCCAGTACTTC. Amino acid sequence: CASSHPTSTGGLETQYF.

For this clone: This sample also contains other DNA sequences that code for the same CDR3. The V gene is TRBV5-1, the J gene TRBJ1-1, with 10 bases aligning to TRBD1. The CDR3 contains 13 residues. Unmatched junction bases numbered 1, after V lost 3 bases and J lost 5 bases. The germline CDR1 and CDR2 sequences are SGHRS and YFSETQ. The chain's CDR3 is CASSWTGGTEAFF. CDR3 bases: TGCGCCAGCAGCTGGACAGGGGGAACTGAAGCTTTCTTT.

The chain couples TRBV2 to TRBJ2-3; no reliable D call. This CDR3 has 12 amino acids. Germline CDR1 SNHLY, CDR2 FYNNEI. V was pared by 6 bases and J by 0 bases, with 4 bases between. The CDR3 coding sequence is TGTGCCAGCAGAGGAAGCACAGATACGCAGTATTTT. Residues: CASRGSTDTQYF.

V and J are TRBV28 and TRBJ2-1, with no clear D. Germline CDR1 MDHEN, CDR2 SYDVKM. V lost 6 bases and J lost 1, with 16 bases in between. CDR3 length: 16 amino acids. CDR3 sequence (DNA): TGTGCCAGCAGCCGGACCCCCGGGTATTCCTACAATGAGCAGTTCTTC. This codes for CASSRTPGYSYNEQFF.

The CDR3 sequence is CASSGRQFSTDTQYF. DNA of the CDR3: TGTGCCAGCAGTGGAAGACAGTTTAGCACAGATACGCAGTATTTT. V gene TRBV27 combines with J gene TRBJ2-3; TRBD1 might be the D (5 bases). The CDR3 loop spans 15 amino acids. Trimming pared 5 bases from V and 0 bases from J, leaving 12 bases between. The germline V gene has CDR1 MNHEY and CDR2 SMNVEV (reference sequence).

The chain has TRBV27 and TRBJ2-3; 9 bases fit TRBD2. The V segment lost 6 bases and the J segment 2 bases; nucleotides outside the gene matches: 15. CDR3 length: 18 amino acids. CDR1 and CDR2 (germline): MNHEY, SMNVEV (reference sequence). The CDR3 reads CASSPLRVREGPTDTQYF. CDR3 nucleotide sequence: TGTGCCAGCAGCCCCCTCAGAGTGCGGGAGGGCCCCACAGATACGCAGTATTTT.

The chain joins TRBV7-9 to TRBJ2-1; D possibly corresponds to TRBD2 (5 bases). Germline lookup yields CDR1 SEHNR and CDR2 FQNEAQ (reference sequence). CDR3 size: 13 residues. V was shortened by 1 base and J by 12 bases, with 13 bases between the two germline ends. The CDR3 reads CASSLEGLLVQFF. The DNA of the CDR3 is TGTGCCAGCAGCTTAGAAGGACTCCTTGTGCAGTTCTTC.

This clone has a single count. The V gene is TRBV7-9, the J gene TRBJ2-1, with TRBD2 matching over 10 bases. Germline V CDR1 and CDR2: SEHNR, FQNEAQ (reference sequence). CDR3 length equals 17 residues. With V trimmed by 5 bases and J by 9 bases, 16 bases remained unmatched. The CDR3 protein is CASSNTDGASGRFEQFF. The CDR3 nucleotides are TGTGCCAGCAGCAACACGGATGGGGCTAGCGGGAGATTTGAGCAGTTCTTC.

The rearrangement links TRBV28 to TRBJ2-5, with D perhaps being TRBD1 or TRBD2 (5 bases each). The CDR3 has 14 amino acids. Germline CDR1 reads MDHEN; CDR2 reads SYDVKM. Trimming removed 6 bases from V and 5 bases from J, with 16 bases in between. The CDR3 DNA follows: TGTGCCAGCAGGCCGGGGCTCCGCGGCGAGACCCAGTACTTC. This translates into CASRPGLRGETQYF.

J is TRBJ2-3 and V is TRBV4-3, with a weak D call TRBD1 (5 bases). The V and J ends lost 0 bases and 5 bases respectively, with 21 bases between them. Germline CDR1 is LGHNA and CDR2 is YSLEER. This CDR3 region has 18 residues. CDR3 sequence reads: CASSQDLWGANGVDTQYF. CDR3 coding DNA: TGCGCCAGCAGCCAAGATCTCTGGGGCGCCAATGGGGTAGATACGCAGTATTTT.

This chain connects TRBV9 to TRBJ2-2; TRBD1 is a possible D gene (5 bases). V was cut by 1 base and J by 8 bases, with 18 bases left in between. This CDR3 spans 16 amino acids. Germline values: CDR1 SGDLS, CDR2 YYNGEE. The CDR3 region has the DNA TGTGCCAGCAGCGTACCGTCTAGGGGCGGTTCGGGGGAGCTGTTTTTT. As protein: CASSVPSRGGSGELFF.

The rearrangement joins TRBV9 to TRBJ1-2; 9 bases agree with TRBD1. CDR3 length: 16 amino acids. Germline loops: CDR1 SGDLS, CDR2 YYNGEE. Trimming took 3 bases from V and 2 from J; bases not matched to a gene: 8. CDR3 protein: CASSAQGTGTNYGYTF. The CDR3 nucleotides are TGTGCCAGCAGCGCCCAAGGGACAGGGACGAACTATGGCTACACCTTC.